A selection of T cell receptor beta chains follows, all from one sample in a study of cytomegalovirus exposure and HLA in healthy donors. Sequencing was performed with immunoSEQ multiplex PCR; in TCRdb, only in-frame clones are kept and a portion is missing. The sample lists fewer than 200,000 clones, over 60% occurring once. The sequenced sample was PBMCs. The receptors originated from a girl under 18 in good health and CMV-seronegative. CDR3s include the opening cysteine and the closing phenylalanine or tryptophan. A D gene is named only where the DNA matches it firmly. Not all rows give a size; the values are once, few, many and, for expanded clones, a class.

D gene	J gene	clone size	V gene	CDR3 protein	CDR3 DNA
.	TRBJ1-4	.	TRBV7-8	CASSSRQARSEKLFF	TGTGCCAGCAGCTCCAGACAGGCCCGCTCTGAAAAACTGTTTTTT
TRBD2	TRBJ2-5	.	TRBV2	CASSSFGAGGRLQETQYF	TGTGCCAGCAGTTCGTTCGGAGCGGGGGGCCGCCTACAAGAGACCCAGTACTTC
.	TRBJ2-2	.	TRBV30	CACKKIPEETGELFF	TGTGCCTGTAAGAAGATTCCCGAAGAGACCGGGGAGCTGTTTTTT
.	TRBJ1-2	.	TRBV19	CASRGQIDGYTF	TGTGCCAGCCGCGGACAGATCGATGGCTACACCTTC
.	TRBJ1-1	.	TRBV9	CASSPTLTLEKAFF	TGTGCCAGCAGCCCAACACTCACTTTGGAGAAAGCTTTCTTT
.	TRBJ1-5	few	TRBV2	CASSEGRDRNF	TGTGCCAGCAGTGAAGGGCGGGACCGAAATTTT
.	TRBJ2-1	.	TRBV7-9	CASSSGGVVPPFF	TGTGCCAGCAGCTCCGGGGGTGTAGTCCCCCCGTTCTTC
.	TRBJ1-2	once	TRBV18	CASSPENSGTNYGYTF	TGTGCCAGCTCACCAGAGAATTCAGGGACTAACTATGGCTACACCTTC
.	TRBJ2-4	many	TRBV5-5	CASSLLVGAIAKNIQYF	TGTGCCAGCAGCTTGTTAGTAGGGGCAATAGCCAAAAACATTCAGTACTTC
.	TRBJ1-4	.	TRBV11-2	CASSLSLTRLNEKLFF	TGTGCCAGCAGCTTATCCCTGACACGGCTGAATGAAAAACTGTTTTTT
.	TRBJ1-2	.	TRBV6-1	CASSSGGPNYGYTF	TGTGCCAGCAGTAGCGGGGGGCCTAACTATGGCTACACCTTC
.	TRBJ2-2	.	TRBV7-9	CASMTGFGELFF	TGTGCCAGCATGACAGGCTTCGGGGAGCTGTTTTTT
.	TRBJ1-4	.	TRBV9	CASSVEGRPNEKLFF	TGTGCCAGCAGCGTAGAGGGGCGGCCAAATGAAAAACTGTTTTTT
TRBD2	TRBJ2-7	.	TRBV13	CASSQGSDSGSYEQYF	TGTGCCAGCAGCCAGGGGTCAGATAGCGGGAGCTACGAGCAGTACTTC
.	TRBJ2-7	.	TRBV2	CASRGDYEQYF	TGTGCCAGCAGGGGAGACTACGAGCAGTACTTC